A single sample gave rise to the 23 T cell receptor beta chains below, sequenced in a study of T cells in localized non-small cell lung cancer. Sequencing used immunoSEQ multiplex PCR; TCRdb keeps in-frame clones, though not all of them. The sample contains 50,000 to 70,000 clones, roughly 81% of which appear only once. The sequencing used PBMCs, collected before any cancer treatment. The source of these receptors is a man aged 35-75 years with stage II lung adenocarcinoma.

This sequence joins TRBV6-5 and TRBJ2-5; 9 bases map to TRBD2. The CDR3 totals 16 residues. CDR1 and CDR2 (germline): MNHEY, SVGAGI. V shed 0 bases and J 5 bases; nucleotides not matched to a gene: 7. CDR3 loop: CASSYSLAGAGETQYF. CDR3 nucleotide sequence: TGTGCCAGCAGTTACTCGTTAGCGGGAGCGGGGGAGACCCAGTACTTC.

This clone was counted a single time. This rearrangement joins TRBV5-1 to TRBJ2-1; 8 bases are a match to TRBD2. Per the germline V gene, CDR1 is SGHRS and CDR2 is YFSETQ. CDR3 length: 14 residues. V shed 9 bases and J 0 bases; nucleotides not matched to a gene: 5. The CDR3 region is CATASGSSYNEQFF. CDR3 DNA: TGCGCCACCGCAAGCGGGAGCTCCTACAATGAGCAGTTCTTC.

The rearrangement joins TRBV7-6 to TRBJ1-4; possibly TRBD1 for D (5 bases). The CDR3 covers 13 residues. The V end lost 5 bases, the J end lost 7 bases, and 11 bases lay between the germline ends. Germline lookup yields CDR1 SGHVS and CDR2 FNYEAQ. Here the CDR3 reads CASSPQGTEKLFF. The CDR3 nucleotides are TGTGCCAGCAGCCCCCAAGGGACTGAAAAACTGTTTTTT.

The CDR3 region has the DNA TGCAGCGTTGTAAAACGGGAGCCCCAAGAGACCCAGTACTTC. Protein: CSVVKREPQETQYF. This chain uses TRBV29-1 with TRBJ2-5; a weak D match, TRBD2 (6 bases). V shed 4 bases and J shed 1 base, with 13 bases lying between them. The CDR3 runs 14 residues. The V gene's germline CDR1 is SQVTM and CDR2 ANQGSEA.

This sequence joins TRBV4-3 and TRBJ1-4; D not certain. Germline V lookup: CDR1 LGHNA, CDR2 YSLEER. Trimming took off 1 base at V and 8 bases at J, with 8 bases between the two ends. The CDR3 has 13 residues. In DNA, the CDR3 is TGCGCCAGCAGCCAAGCTTACGGAGAAAAACTGTTTTTT. It codes for CASSQAYGEKLFF.

CDR3 DNA: TGTGCCAGCCTGCCGGGAGGGCGAACCGGGGAGCTGTTTTTT. Its translation: CASLPGGRTGELFF. This chain joins TRBV2 and TRBJ2-2, with 8 nucleotides matching TRBD2. Germline CDR1 and CDR2: SNHLY and FYNNEI. This CDR3 spans 14 amino acids. V lost 8 bases and J lost 5; bases outside the gene matches: 7.

Remarks on this clone: One end of the junction varies from germline; a read error may be responsible. The chain recombines TRBV7-2 with TRBJ2-1; 10 bases match TRBD2. Germline assignment: CDR1 SGHTA and CDR2 FQGNSA. This CDR3 has 14 amino acids. CDR3 bases: TGTGCCAGCAGCGTAGCGGGAGGCTACAATGAGCAGTTCTTC. This translates into CASSVAGGYNEQFF.

V and J are TRBV5-1 and TRBJ1-2, with D unresolved. The CDR3 has 15 amino acids. Germline assignment: CDR1 SGHRS and CDR2 YFSETQ. V shed 0 bases and J shed 3 bases, with 12 bases lying between them. Here the CDR3 DNA reads TGCGCCAGCAGCTTGGCCCCAGGTAAAGACTATGGCTACACCTTC. It codes for CASSLAPGKDYGYTF.

The J gene is TRBJ2-7, the V gene TRBV2; D may correspond to TRBD1 or TRBD2 (6 bases each). The CDR3 has 16 residues. Germline loops: CDR1 SNHLY, CDR2 FYNNEI. Trimming removed 7 bases from V and 7 bases from J, with 26 bases in between. The CDR3 nucleotides read TGTGCCAGCATAAACGGCAGGGGAGGTCCCGGAGGGGAGCAGTACTTC. Translating gives CASINGRGGPGGEQYF.

This clone was counted a few times. V usage is TRBV11-3 and J usage is TRBJ2-5, with D uncertain. V was clipped by 4 bases and J by 1 base, with 4 bases between them. This CDR3 is 12 amino acids long. Germline V gives CDR1 SGHNT, CDR2 YENEEA. The CDR3 region is CASSSFQETQYF. The CDR3 DNA is TGTGCCAGCAGCTCCTTCCAAGAGACCCAGTACTTC.

The rearrangement links TRBV9 to TRBJ1-2; the match to TRBD1 covers 7 bases. Germline V gene lookup returns CDR1 SGDLS and CDR2 YYNGEE. V dropped 2 bases and J dropped 8; count of bases not matched to a gene: 3. The CDR3 length is 12 residues. CDR3 protein: CASSVQGGGYTF. The CDR3 DNA reads TGTGCCAGCAGCGTTCAGGGGGGAGGCTACACCTTC.

In this sample, this clone turned up once. V is TRBV9 and J is TRBJ2-1; D possibly matches TRBD1 or TRBD2 (5 bases each). Germline V gives CDR1 SGDLS, CDR2 YYNGEE. The germline V and J ends were trimmed by 0 bases and 6 bases, with 13 bases remaining between them. The CDR3 totals 15 residues. The chain's CDR3 is CASSVAGTSGNEQFF. In DNA, the CDR3 is TGTGCCAGCAGCGTAGCGGGGACCTCCGGCAATGAGCAGTTCTTC.

CDR3 in amino acids: CASSLDPEPNEQFF. CDR3 DNA sequence: TGTGCCAGCAGCTTGGACCCAGAACCAAATGAGCAGTTCTTC. V usage is TRBV5-4 and J usage is TRBJ2-1; D gene ambiguous. The CDR3 sequence is 14 residues long. V was clipped by 0 bases and J by 7 bases, with 11 bases between them. Germline V lookup: CDR1 SGHNT, CDR2 YYREEE (reference sequence).

The chain uses TRBV7-6 and TRBJ2-7; TRBD1 matches 9 bases. CDR1 and CDR2 (germline): SGHVS, FNYEAQ. Trimming removed 1 base from V and 3 bases from J; junction bases left unmatched: 7. The CDR3 extends over 16 amino acids. CDR3 loop: CASSLGSDRGFYEQYF. CDR3 DNA: TGTGCCAGCAGCTTAGGCTCGGACAGGGGATTCTACGAGCAGTACTTC.

The CDR3 loop reads CASSRTSGLETQYF. The CDR3 bases are TGTGCCAGCAGCCGGACTAGCGGGCTCGAGACCCAGTACTTC. The V gene is TRBV25-1, the J gene TRBJ2-5; 11 positions match TRBD2. The V and J ends lost 6 bases and 5 bases, in that order; junction bases with no gene match: 5. This CDR3 region has 14 residues. Germline-derived CDR1 and CDR2 are MGHDK and SYGVNS.

The V call is TRBV5-1, the J call TRBJ1-1; D remains ambiguous. V was pared by 4 bases and J by 1 base, with 11 bases between. In germline, CDR1 is SGHRS, CDR2 YFSETQ. The CDR3 sequence is 14 residues long. The DNA of the CDR3 is TGCGCCAGCAGCCCCCTCAAGGGGAACACTGAAGCTTTCTTT. Amino acids: CASSPLKGNTEAFF.

This clone was found many times. The chain uses TRBV5-1 and TRBJ2-7; possibly TRBD1 for D (6 bases). Germline CDR1 is SGHRS and CDR2 is YFSETQ. The CDR3 consists of 13 residues. The germline V and J ends were trimmed by 4 bases and 2 bases, with 10 bases remaining between them. CDR3 sequence (DNA): TGCGCCAGCAGCGCCCGGACAGCCTACGAGCAGTACTTC. This codes for CASSARTAYEQYF.

The chain employs TRBV11-3 and TRBJ2-3, with 10 bases aligning to TRBD2. The trim removed 6 bases at V and 1 base at J, leaving 4 bases unmatched. CDR1 and CDR2 (germline): SGHNT, YENEEA. The CDR3 loop spans 15 amino acids. The CDR3 sequence is CASRRTSGRTDTQYF. As DNA, the CDR3 is TGTGCCAGCAGGCGGACTAGCGGACGCACAGATACGCAGTATTTT.

The rearrangement links TRBV27 to TRBJ2-5, with 14 bases aligning to TRBD2. Per germline, CDR1 MNHEY and CDR2 SMNVEV (reference sequence). V lost 4 bases to trimming and J lost 7 bases; unmatched junction nucleotides: 17. The CDR3 runs 19 residues. CDR3 coding DNA: TGTGCCAGCAGTTCCCTAAGACTAGCGGGAGGGCTAAAGGGTACGACCCAGTACTTC. Its translation is CASSSLRLAGGLKGTTQYF.

This chain joins TRBV5-1 and TRBJ2-1; no clear D. Germline values: CDR1 SGHRS, CDR2 YFSETQ. This CDR3 has 12 amino acids. Trimming took off 3 bases at V and 9 bases at J, with 10 bases between the two ends. CDR3 bases: TGCGCCAGCAGCTCCCTGGAATTTGAGCAGTTCTTC. Its protein is CASSSLEFEQFF. Full variable domain (outside the CDR3, taken from reference TRBV5-1 and TRBJ2-1): KAGVTQTPRYLIKTRGQQVTLSCSPISGHRSVSWYQQTPGQGLQFLFEYFSETQRNKGNFPGRFSGRQFSNSRSEMNVSTLELGDSALYLCASSSLEFEQFFGPGTRLTVL.

The chain joins TRBV2 to TRBJ2-1; D remains ambiguous. V was trimmed by 7 bases and J by 4 bases, leaving 11 bases between them. The germline gives CDR1 SNHLY, CDR2 FYNNEI. CDR3 length: 13 amino acids. CDR3 sequence (DNA): TGTGCCAGCAAGTCCGAGTCGTACAATGAGCAGTTCTTC. Its protein product is CASKSESYNEQFF.

The chain recombines TRBV6-4 with TRBJ2-2; D not certain. The CDR3 spans 14 residues. V was trimmed by 3 bases and J by 2 bases, leaving 7 bases between them. CDR1 and CDR2 (germline): MRHNA, SNTAGT. In DNA form, the CDR3 reads TGTGCCAGCAGTGAATGGGGAAACACCGGGGAGCTGTTTTTT. Residues: CASSEWGNTGELFF.

This chain links TRBV19 with TRBJ1-1, with 7 positions matching TRBD1. The CDR3 covers 15 residues. The V gene's germline CDR1 is LNHDA and CDR2 SQIVND (reference sequence). Trimming took 3 bases from V and 6 from J; bases not matched to a gene: 10. As DNA, the CDR3 is TGTGCCAGTAGTATTGAGAAGAGGGGGCGACCTGAAGCTTTCTTT. Its translation: CASSIEKRGRPEAFF. The complete variable domain, with remaining parts taken from reference TRBV19 and TRBJ1-1, reads DGGITQSPKYLFRKEGQNVTLSCEQNLNHDAMYWYRQDPGQGLRLIYYSQIVNDFQKGDIAEGYSVSREKKESFPLTVTSAQKNPTAFYLCASSIEKRGRPEAFFGQGTRLTVV.